This T cell receptor beta chain stems from a study of T cell clones after liver transplantation. Overall study context: As an antigen-independent comparator, third-party-reactive TCRbeta sequences came from pre-transplant mixed lymphocyte reactions. Study-wide results and limits: These preliminary findings come from unstandardized post-transplant sampling times.

Unstimulated PBMCs were sorted into CD3+CD4+ and CD3+CD8+ populations. As regards this clone: Antigen unknown.

Using immunoSEQ multiplex PCR, the repertoire was profiled, and TCRdb retains in-frame clones only, with some absent. The sample carries over 100,000 clones, 80% to 85% recorded once. The sequence derives from a human donor who received a liver transplant. The sample consisted of CD4+ T cells from blood, taken before liver transplant.

In nucleotides, the CDR3 is TGTGCCAGTAGTGACTACGATCTCCGAGGGGGGGACGCTTTCTTT. Translated, it gives CASSDYDLRGGDAFF. The chain recombines TRBV19 with TRBJ1-1; weak D call: TRBD1 (6 bases). This CDR3 spans 15 amino acids. From germline, CDR1 is LNHDA and CDR2 SQIVND (reference sequence). V dropped 5 bases and J dropped 11 bases, with 24 bases sitting between them.